One sample yielded the 13 T cell receptor beta chains listed below, sequenced in a study of T-cell memory formation after mild COVID-19. Using its own MiXCR run on the 5' RACE reads, TCRdb lists one record per CDR3 protein. Counted here are 300,000 to 400,000 distinct CDR3 sequences, roughly 15% occurring once; the ten biggest clones make up 22%. Sequenced sample: PBMCs or a T cell subset sorted from them (not recorded which). These receptors were obtained from a man aged 18-30 years who had mild COVID-19 (a few samples of this study predate the infection). Cell type and time point are not known.

This clonotype occurred many times. CDR3 in amino acids: CASSFRNDNEQFF. The CDR3 bases are TGTGCCAGCAGTTTCCGAAATGACAATGAGCAGTTCTTC. This sequence joins TRBV12-3 or TRBV12-4 and TRBJ2-1, with D unclear. With 3 bases removed from V and 5 bases from J, the gap between germline ends came to 8 bases. The CDR3 covers 13 residues.

The CDR3 loop reads CASSRLAGSNEQFF. The DNA of the CDR3 is TGTGCCAGCAGTAGACTAGCGGGGAGTAATGAGCAGTTCTTC. V and J are TRBV12-3 or TRBV12-4 and TRBJ2-1, with TRBD2 matching 11 bases. The J segment lost 7 bases and the V segment lost 5 bases, leaving 4 bases of the junction unmatched. The CDR3 runs 14 residues.

This clonotype was counted many times. This sequence joins TRBV11-2 and TRBJ2-2; the D gene is possibly TRBD2 (7 bases). CDR3 length: 15 residues. Between the trimmed V and J ends, which lost 6 bases and 4 bases, there was a span of 15 bases. Germline CDR1 SGHAT, CDR2 FQNNGV. This CDR3 reads CASRFTGRGTGELFF. CDR3 coding DNA: TGTGCCAGCAGATTTACAGGGAGGGGCACCGGGGAGCTGTTTTTT.

This rearrangement joins TRBV12-3 or TRBV12-4 to TRBJ1-6; D is unclear. This CDR3 spans 14 amino acids. V was trimmed by 8 bases and J by 1 base, leaving 9 bases between them. The CDR3 here is CASGGSSYNSPLHF. The CDR3 bases are TGTGCCAGCGGCGGTTCGTCCTATAATTCACCCCTCCACTTT.

In its sample, this clonotype was seen many times. J is TRBJ2-7 and V is TRBV6-5, with D perhaps matching TRBD2 (5 bases). The germline gives CDR1 MNHEY, CDR2 SVGAGI. The CDR3 extends over 13 amino acids. Trimming shortened V by 5 bases and J by 2 bases, and 10 bases separated the two germline ends. CDR3 sequence reads: CASSPGFPYEQYF. CDR3 DNA: TGTGCCAGCAGTCCGGGATTCCCCTACGAGCAGTACTTC.

This clonotype came up a few times. In nucleotides, the CDR3 is TGTGCCAGCGGGACTAGCGGGGGGGAACCACAAGAGACCCAGTACTTC. It specifies CASGTSGGEPQETQYF. J is TRBJ2-5 and V is TRBV6-5, with 16 bases fitting TRBD2. Per germline, CDR1 MNHEY and CDR2 SVGAGI. There are 16 residues in the CDR3. V lost 8 bases, J lost 2 bases, and 5 bases stayed unmatched.

This clonotype appeared a few times. The chain links TRBV7-9 to TRBJ2-6; no reliable D call. The germline V gene has CDR1 SEHNR and CDR2 FQNEAQ (reference sequence). The CDR3 spans 15 residues. V lost 2 bases and J lost 4, with 9 bases in between. CDR3 in amino acids: CASSLQRSGANVLTF. CDR3 coding DNA: TGTGCCAGCAGCTTACAAAGGTCCGGGGCCAACGTCCTGACTTTC.

This clonotype has a handful of counts. The chain couples TRBV7-2 to TRBJ2-2, with D tentatively TRBD2 (5 bases). This CDR3 has 15 amino acids. Germline CDR1 is SGHTA and CDR2 is FQGNSA. The V end was cut by 6 bases, the J end by 4 bases, with 15 bases between. The CDR3 nucleotides read TGTGCCAGCAGACCCAATGGACTTTTCACCGGGGAGCTGTTTTTT. Protein product: CASRPNGLFTGELFF.

V and J are TRBV6-2 or TRBV6-3 and TRBJ1-2; D is unresolved. From germline, CDR1 is MNHEY and CDR2 SVGEGT. V gave up 8 bases and J gave up 4 bases, with 5 bases separating them. CDR3 length: 10 residues. The DNA of the CDR3 is TGTGCCAGCGGTTCCTATGGCTACACCTTC. This translates into CASGSYGYTF.

This clonotype appeared a few times. CDR3 loop: CASSQAGHPPTREQYF. The CDR3 DNA is TGCGCCAGCAGCCAAGCGGGCCATCCACCCACGCGCGAGCAGTACTTC. The chain combines TRBV4-3 with TRBJ2-7; no firm D call. V was shortened by 1 base and J by 6 bases, with 19 bases between the two germline ends. Germline CDR1 reads LGHNA; CDR2 reads YSLEER. CDR3 length: 16 residues.

The table lists this clonotype with a few counts. The rearrangement links TRBV7-9 to TRBJ2-3; maybe TRBD2 (7 bases). Germline-derived CDR1 and CDR2 are SEHNR and FQNEAQ (reference sequence). This CDR3 is built from 15 residues. V lost 0 bases and J 6 bases, leaving 13 bases between the germline ends. The CDR3 coding sequence is TGTGCCAGCAGCTTAGCGGGGGGGCCTGCGGATACGCAGTATTTT. This codes for CASSLAGGPADTQYF.

The table lists this clonotype with many counts. The rearrangement uses TRBV7-9 and TRBJ2-5; 7 bases are shared with TRBD2. With 5 bases clipped from V and 4 bases from J, the junction kept 10 bases outside the gene matches. Germline V gene lookup returns CDR1 SEHNR and CDR2 FQNEAQ (reference sequence). The CDR3 is 15 residues long. The CDR3 loop reads CASSIGGGGGETQYF. DNA of the CDR3: TGTGCCAGCAGCATTGGCGGCGGGGGAGGAGAGACCCAGTACTTC.

This clonotype came up many times. The V call is TRBV12-3 or TRBV12-4, the J call TRBJ1-5; D gene uncertain. The CDR3 is 13 amino acids. With 2 bases removed from V and 1 base from J, the gap between germline ends came to 3 bases. The CDR3, as DNA: TGTGCCAGCAGTTTATCCAGCAATCAGCCCCAGCATTTT. Protein: CASSLSSNQPQHF.